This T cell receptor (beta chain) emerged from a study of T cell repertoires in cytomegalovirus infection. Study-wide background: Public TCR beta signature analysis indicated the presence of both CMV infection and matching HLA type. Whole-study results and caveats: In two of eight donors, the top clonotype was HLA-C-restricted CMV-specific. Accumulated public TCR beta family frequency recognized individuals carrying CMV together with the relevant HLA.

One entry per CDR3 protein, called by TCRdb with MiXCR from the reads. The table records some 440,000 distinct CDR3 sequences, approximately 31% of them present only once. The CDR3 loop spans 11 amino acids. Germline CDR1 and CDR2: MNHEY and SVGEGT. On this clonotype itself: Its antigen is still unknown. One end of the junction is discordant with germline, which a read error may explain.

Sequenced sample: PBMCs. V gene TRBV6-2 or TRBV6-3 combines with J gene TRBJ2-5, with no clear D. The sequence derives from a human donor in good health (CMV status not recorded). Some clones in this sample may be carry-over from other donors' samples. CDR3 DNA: TGTTCCAGCAGCCAGCAAGAGACCCAGTACTTC. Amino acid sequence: CSSSQQETQYF.